These T cell receptor beta chains were read from a single sample in a study of T cell repertoires in cytomegalovirus infection. TCRdb redid the calling of the reads with MiXCR, one entry per CDR3 protein. The repertoire holds around 320,000 distinct CDR3 sequences, more than 9% seen once, with 4.3% in the top ten. Sequences were obtained from PBMCs. Every receptor here comes from a human donor in good health (CMV status not recorded). Some clones in this sample may be carry-over from other donors' samples. The CDR3 runs from the conserved cysteine through the conserved F or W. Fields, in order: J gene, clone size, V gene, D gene, CDR3 DNA, CDR3 protein. A D gene is named only where the DNA matches it firmly. Some rows have no size entry. The others give once, few or many, or a class for an expanded clone.

j_gene: TRBJ2-1
abundance: -
v_gene: TRBV7-9
d_gene: -
CDR3nt: TGTGCCAGCAGGTCGTCGGGCTTTTACTACAATGAGCAGTTCTTC
CDR3aa: CASRSSGFYYNEQFF

j_gene: TRBJ2-2
abundance: -
v_gene: TRBV7-2
d_gene: -
CDR3nt: TGTGCCAGCAGCGCGGACGGACGCACCGGGGAGCTGTTTTTT
CDR3aa: CASSADGRTGELFF

j_gene: TRBJ1-5
abundance: -
v_gene: TRBV20-1
d_gene: -
CDR3nt: TGCAGTGCCCAGAGGAGCAATCAGCCCCAGCATTTT
CDR3aa: CSAQRSNQPQHF

j_gene: TRBJ2-5
abundance: many
v_gene: TRBV7-6
d_gene: -
CDR3nt: TGTGCCAGCAGCTTAGTAGCCCCCTCGGTGAAGGAGACCCAGTACTTC
CDR3aa: CASSLVAPSVKETQYF

j_gene: TRBJ1-1
abundance: few
v_gene: TRBV12-3/TRBV12-4
d_gene: -
CDR3nt: TGTGCCAGCAGTTTAAATTCCGACAGTGAAGCTTTCTTT
CDR3aa: CASSLNSDSEAFF

j_gene: TRBJ2-7
abundance: many
v_gene: TRBV7-2
d_gene: -
CDR3nt: TGTGCCAGCAGCCCTCACACAGGGCCCCTACGTGAGCAGTACTTC
CDR3aa: CASSPHTGPLREQYF

j_gene: TRBJ2-7
abundance: -
v_gene: TRBV6-1
d_gene: TRBD2
CDR3nt: TGTGCCAGCAGTGACAGCGGGAGGATCTACGAGCAGTACTTC
CDR3aa: CASSDSGRIYEQYF

j_gene: TRBJ2-3
abundance: -
v_gene: TRBV12-3/TRBV12-4
d_gene: TRBD1
CDR3nt: TGTGCCAGCAGTTTATCCCTAACAGGGGGAGATACGCAGTATTTT
CDR3aa: CASSLSLTGGDTQYF

j_gene: TRBJ1-3
abundance: -
v_gene: TRBV7-6
d_gene: -
CDR3nt: TGTGCCAGCAGCCATTACCGGGACTCCGGAAACACCATATATTTT
CDR3aa: CASSHYRDSGNTIYF

j_gene: TRBJ1-1
abundance: -
v_gene: TRBV2
d_gene: -
CDR3nt: TGTGCCAGCAGCGGTGCGACCGGACGGAAGAACACTGAAGCTTTCTTT
CDR3aa: CASSGATGRKNTEAFF

j_gene: TRBJ1-1
abundance: -
v_gene: TRBV28
d_gene: -
CDR3nt: TGTGCCAGCGTCTCCCTGGGTTTGAACACTGAAGCTTTCTTT
CDR3aa: CASVSLGLNTEAFF

j_gene: TRBJ1-3
abundance: few
v_gene: TRBV7-2
d_gene: -
CDR3nt: TGTGCCAGTCGAGCCTGGGGGACGGACTCTGGAAACACCATATATTTT
CDR3aa: CASRAWGTDSGNTIYF

j_gene: TRBJ1-4
abundance: few
v_gene: TRBV5-1
d_gene: -
CDR3nt: TGCGCCAGCAGCTTGACTCGAAGCGGGCCGGGTAAGGGTGAAAAACTGTTTTTT
CDR3aa: CASSLTRSGPGKGEKLFF

j_gene: TRBJ2-7
abundance: -
v_gene: TRBV28
d_gene: TRBD2
CDR3nt: TGTGCCAGCAGTCCCCCTTTGGGCGGGAGCTACGAGCAGTACTTC
CDR3aa: CASSPPLGGSYEQYF

j_gene: TRBJ1-1
abundance: -
v_gene: TRBV7-6
d_gene: -
CDR3nt: TGTGCCAGCAGCTTAATAGGGACCACTGAAGCTTTCTTT
CDR3aa: CASSLIGTTEAFF

j_gene: TRBJ1-1
abundance: few
v_gene: TRBV6-2/TRBV6-3
d_gene: -
CDR3nt: TGTGCCAGCAGTTACGAGTGGGCGAACACTGAAGCTTTCTTT
CDR3aa: CASSYEWANTEAFF

j_gene: TRBJ2-6
abundance: many
v_gene: TRBV7-6
d_gene: -
CDR3nt: TGTGCCAGCAGCTTAGATCGCAGCAACTCTGGGGCCAACGTCCTGACTTTC
CDR3aa: CASSLDRSNSGANVLTF

j_gene: TRBJ2-7
abundance: -
v_gene: TRBV27
d_gene: -
CDR3nt: TGTGCCAGCAGTTTACTCGGCAAAAGGGCCTTCTTC
CDR3aa: CASSLLGKRAFF

j_gene: TRBJ2-2
abundance: many
v_gene: TRBV11-1
d_gene: TRBD2
CDR3nt: TGTGCCAGCAGCTCGGGGGGAGGTGCCGGGGAGCTGTTTTTT
CDR3aa: CASSSGGGAGELFF

j_gene: TRBJ1-5
abundance: few
v_gene: TRBV20-1
d_gene: TRBD1
CDR3nt: TGCAGTGCTAGAGATCAGGGACAGGGGAATCAGCCCCAGCATTTT
CDR3aa: CSARDQGQGNQPQHF

j_gene: TRBJ2-1
abundance: many
v_gene: TRBV12-3/TRBV12-4
d_gene: TRBD2
CDR3nt: TGTGCCAGCAGTTTCCTAGCGGGGGGTATCTACAATGAGCAGTTCTTC
CDR3aa: CASSFLAGGIYNEQFF

j_gene: TRBJ1-1
abundance: few
v_gene: TRBV20-1
d_gene: -
CDR3nt: TGCAGTGCTATAAGGACGGTAGTAGGTACTGAAGCTTTCTTT
CDR3aa: CSAIRTVVGTEAFF

j_gene: TRBJ1-1
abundance: many
v_gene: TRBV27
d_gene: TRBD1
CDR3nt: TGTGCCAGCAGTTTATTGACAGGGGGGGCATCGGAAGCTTTCTTT
CDR3aa: CASSLLTGGASEAFF

j_gene: TRBJ2-3
abundance: many
v_gene: TRBV7-2
d_gene: -
CDR3nt: TGTGCCAGCAGCTTGTCGGGGGGCAGATCAGATACGCAGTATTTT
CDR3aa: CASSLSGGRSDTQYF

j_gene: TRBJ2-1
abundance: many
v_gene: TRBV19
d_gene: TRBD2
CDR3nt: TGTGCCAGTAGTTGGGGGGGGGAGACTAGCGGAACTCTCAATGAGCAGTTCTTC
CDR3aa: CASSWGGETSGTLNEQFF

j_gene: TRBJ1-3
abundance: -
v_gene: TRBV18
d_gene: -
CDR3nt: TGTGCCAGCTCACCAGGCCTAAACTCTGGAAACACCATATATTTT
CDR3aa: CASSPGLNSGNTIYF

j_gene: TRBJ1-2
abundance: few
v_gene: TRBV7-4
d_gene: -
CDR3nt: TGTGCCAGCAGCTTAGTTTCCAGGGTGTCCACCTTC
CDR3aa: CASSLVSRVSTF

j_gene: TRBJ2-2
abundance: once
v_gene: TRBV7-2
d_gene: TRBD1
CDR3nt: TGTGCCAGCAGCCCATCGACAGGGGTCCCCGGGAAGCTGTTTTTT
CDR3aa: CASSPSTGVPGKLFF

j_gene: TRBJ1-5
abundance: few
v_gene: TRBV6-4
d_gene: -
CDR3nt: TGTGCCAGCAGTGCCACATACCCCACGGGACAAAGGGAGCCCCAGCATTTT
CDR3aa: CASSATYPTGQREPQHF

j_gene: TRBJ1-2
abundance: few
v_gene: TRBV7-6
d_gene: -
CDR3nt: TGTGCCACCTCACGGGAGGCTAACTATGGCTACACCTTC
CDR3aa: CATSREANYGYTF

j_gene: TRBJ2-1
abundance: many
v_gene: TRBV7-2
d_gene: TRBD1
CDR3nt: TGTGCCAGCAGCTTACTAGGACAGGGGGAAGGTGAGCAGTTCTTC
CDR3aa: CASSLLGQGEGEQFF

j_gene: TRBJ1-2
abundance: many
v_gene: TRBV7-2
d_gene: -
CDR3nt: TGTGCCAGCAGCTTAGGTGACTGGAGGTACTATGGCTACACCTTC
CDR3aa: CASSLGDWRYYGYTF

j_gene: TRBJ2-7
abundance: -
v_gene: TRBV6-2/TRBV6-3
d_gene: -
CDR3nt: TGTGCCAGCAGTTACTCGGGAAGCAGGGAGCGCTACGAGCAGTACTTC
CDR3aa: CASSYSGSRERYEQYF

j_gene: TRBJ2-1
abundance: few
v_gene: TRBV7-9
d_gene: TRBD2
CDR3nt: TGTGCCAGCAGTATAAGACTAGCGGGAGTGTATGAGCAGTTCTTC
CDR3aa: CASSIRLAGVYEQFF

j_gene: TRBJ1-1
abundance: many
v_gene: TRBV7-2
d_gene: -
CDR3nt: TGTGCCAGCAGCTTCCATCCCGTGTCAAACACTGAAGCTTTCTTT
CDR3aa: CASSFHPVSNTEAFF

j_gene: TRBJ1-2
abundance: many
v_gene: TRBV20-1
d_gene: -
CDR3nt: TGCAGTGCTGCCGGGACGTCGGATCATGGCTACACCTTC
CDR3aa: CSAAGTSDHGYTF

j_gene: TRBJ2-5
abundance: -
v_gene: TRBV7-2
d_gene: TRBD1
CDR3nt: TGTGCCAGCTCAGGGACAGGGGGCATTGAGACCCAGTACTTC
CDR3aa: CASSGTGGIETQYF

j_gene: TRBJ1-2
abundance: few
v_gene: TRBV18
d_gene: -
CDR3nt: TGTGCCAGCTCACCGCCAGGGGCTGGCTACACCTTC
CDR3aa: CASSPPGAGYTF

j_gene: TRBJ2-5
abundance: many
v_gene: TRBV27
d_gene: -
CDR3nt: TGTGCCAGCAGTTCCAAACTACGGGACCCGGCGAGTCAAGAGACCCAGTACTTC
CDR3aa: CASSSKLRDPASQETQYF

j_gene: TRBJ1-5
abundance: many
v_gene: TRBV2
d_gene: TRBD1
CDR3nt: TGTGCCAGCAGATCGGGACAGGGGGGTCATCTAGGTCAGCCCCAGCATTTT
CDR3aa: CASRSGQGGHLGQPQHF

j_gene: TRBJ2-1
abundance: -
v_gene: TRBV12-3/TRBV12-4
d_gene: -
CDR3nt: TGTGCCAGCAGTTTAGCGAGGGGGTTAGGCTACAATGAGCAGATCTTC
CDR3aa: CASSLARGLGYNEQIF

j_gene: TRBJ1-1
abundance: many
v_gene: TRBV5-1
d_gene: -
CDR3nt: TGCGCCAGCAGCCTCGACCTGGAAGATGAAGCTTTCTTT
CDR3aa: CASSLDLEDEAFF

j_gene: TRBJ1-2
abundance: many
v_gene: TRBV7-2
d_gene: TRBD1
CDR3nt: TGTGCCAGCAGCCGGCGGCAGGGGGCGGCCCCAGGCGGGTACTATGGCTACACCTTC
CDR3aa: CASSRRQGAAPGGYYGYTF